Below, 15 T cell receptor beta chains from the same sample are listed, as sequenced in a study of vaccination and CD4 T cells after COVID-19. Treatment denoted: approximately nine-day PBMC culture with coronavirus spike peptide pools or control peptides (ViraFEST assay). CD4+ T cells that came from the unexposed donor were collected before the COVID-19 pandemic (2011-2018). Cultured CD4+ T cell DNA underwent sequencing with the Oncomine TCR Beta short-read assay. TCRdb re-called the PCR reads with MiXCR, one entry per CDR3 protein. The repertoire consists of 5,000 or so distinct CDR3 sequences, with approximately 61% occurring once and the leading ten covering roughly a third. For these receptors, no antigen is known. The sequenced sample was CD4+ T cells from blood, cultured in vitro. The receptors derive from a human donor in good health.

The chain links TRBV4-1 to TRBJ2-2; D remains ambiguous. With 0 bases removed from V and 1 base from J, the gap between germline ends came to 9 bases. The CDR3 sequence is 16 residues long. Germline-derived CDR1 and CDR2 are MGHRA and YSYEKL. This chain's CDR3 is CASSQDSNLNTGELFF. The DNA of the CDR3 is TGCGCCAGCAGCCAAGATAGTAATCTGAACACCGGGGAGCTGTTTTTT.

This clonotype turned up a few times. This chain uses TRBV6-5 with TRBJ1-2; 10 bases line up with TRBD1. Germline lookup yields CDR1 MNHEY and CDR2 SVGAGI. CDR3 length: 15 residues. The V segment lost 0 bases and the J segment 13 bases; nucleotides outside the gene matches: 11. CDR3 protein: CASSYSLWDRGLSTF. The CDR3 DNA sequence: TGTGCCAGCAGTTACTCATTATGGGACAGGGGATTGTCCACCTTC.

The chain couples TRBV30 to TRBJ2-7, with TRBD2 identical over 8 bases. Per the germline V gene, CDR1 is GTSNPN and CDR2 is SVGIG (reference sequence). Trimming cost V 0 bases and J 2 bases; bases outside gene matches: 3. The CDR3 has 14 amino acids. CDR3 bases: TGTGCCTGGAGTGTGGGACTAGGTCCCTACGAGCAGTACTTC. Amino acid sequence: CAWSVGLGPYEQYF.

The chain is built from TRBV12-3 or TRBV12-4 and TRBJ2-5; D remains unclear. The V end lost 5 bases, the J end lost 1 base, and 20 bases lay between the germline ends. CDR3 length: 17 amino acids. The DNA for the CDR3 is TGTGCCAGCAGTCCTAAATTACGGCTTCAGGTCCAAGAGACCCAGTACTTC. It yields the protein CASSPKLRLQVQETQYF.

The chain has TRBV27 and TRBJ1-6, with D possibly being TRBD1 (6 bases). V was trimmed by 2 bases and J by 6 bases, leaving 11 bases between them. The germline CDR1 and CDR2 sequences are MNHEY and SMNVEV (reference sequence). The CDR3 has 15 residues. The chain's CDR3 is CASSLMDSSNSPLHF. CDR3 sequence (DNA): TGTGCCAGCAGTTTAATGGACAGTAGTAATTCACCCCTCCACTTT.

This clonotype was found a few times. This rearrangement joins TRBV12-3 or TRBV12-4 to TRBJ1-1; possible D gene TRBD1, 5 bases. Trimming stripped 3 bases from V and 0 bases from J, with 8 bases between. The CDR3 totals 14 residues. The CDR3 loop is CASSLGQVNTEAFF. The CDR3 DNA reads TGTGCCAGCAGTTTGGGGCAGGTGAACACTGAAGCTTTCTTT.

The chain has TRBV6-5 and TRBJ1-5; possibly TRBD1 for D (5 bases). The CDR3 totals 14 residues. CDR1 is MNHEY, CDR2 SVGAGI, per germline. The germline V and J ends were trimmed by 2 bases and 6 bases, with 11 bases remaining between them. In nucleotides, the CDR3 is TGTGCCAGCAGTTACATCGCAGGGTTTCAGCCCCAGCATTTT. Translation gives CASSYIAGFQPQHF.

The chain uses TRBV20-1 and TRBJ2-5; D is possibly TRBD2 (6 bases). CDR3 length equals 10 residues. Per the germline V gene, CDR1 is DFQATT and CDR2 is SNEGSKA (reference sequence). Trimming took 5 bases from V and 5 from J, leaving 6 bases between them. The CDR3 loop is CSAGGETQYF. CDR3 nucleotides: TGCAGTGCTGGGGGGGAGACCCAGTACTTC.

V usage is TRBV7-2 and J usage is TRBJ1-5, with D uncertain. Germline CDR1 and CDR2: SGHTA and FQGNSA. Trimming cost V 1 base and J 6 bases, with 7 bases left between them. CDR3 length: 13 residues. This CDR3 reads CASSLGWGQPQHF. The CDR3 coding sequence is TGTGCCAGCAGCTTAGGTTGGGGTCAGCCCCAGCATTTT.

This chain links TRBV6-1 with TRBJ2-3; D could derive from TRBD1 or TRBD2 (6 bases each). V was pared by 1 base and J by 0 bases, with 23 bases between. Per germline, CDR1 MNHNS and CDR2 SASEGT. The CDR3 covers 20 residues. CDR3: CASSEEGRLGGSASTDTQYF. For the CDR3, the DNA is TGTGCCAGCAGTGAAGAGGGCAGGTTAGGGGGGAGTGCTAGCACAGATACGCAGTATTTT.

The V call is TRBV10-1, the J call TRBJ1-5, with D unclear. The length of the CDR3 is 12 residues. Germline V gene sequence: CDR1 WNHNN, CDR2 SYGVQD (reference sequence). V dropped 0 bases and J dropped 6 bases, with 3 bases sitting between them. This chain's CDR3 is CASSESSQPQHF. The CDR3 DNA sequence: TGCGCCAGCAGTGAGTCGAGTCAGCCCCAGCATTTT.

The J gene is TRBJ2-3, the V gene TRBV27; 9 nucleotides line up with TRBD1. V trimming: 6 bases; J trimming: 0 bases; junction bases outside the gene matches: 4. The CDR3 has 15 residues. Germline V gives CDR1 MNHEY, CDR2 SMNVEV (reference sequence). The DNA of the CDR3 is TGTGCCAGCAGCATACAGGGGGCTAGCACAGATACGCAGTATTTT. The encoded protein is CASSIQGASTDTQYF.

There are a few counts of this clonotype. This chain connects TRBV19 to TRBJ2-7; D not resolved. V lost 4 bases and J lost 4, with 11 bases in between. The CDR3 contains 13 residues. From germline, CDR1 is LNHDA and CDR2 SQIVND (reference sequence). DNA for the CDR3: TGTGCCAGTAGTACCCTTTTGGGGTACGAGCAGTACTTC. It encodes CASSTLLGYEQYF.

The CDR3 protein is CASSLTSGGPETTQYF. The CDR3 nucleotides read TGTGCCAGCTCACTCACTAGCGGGGGGCCGGAGACGACGCAGTATTTT. The V call is TRBV18, the J call TRBJ2-3, with 12 bases lining up with TRBD2. The V gene's germline CDR1 is KGHSH and CDR2 LQKENI. The CDR3 loop spans 16 amino acids. V lost 4 bases and J lost 9; bases outside the gene matches: 11.

This clonotype was observed a few times. The chain recombines TRBV6-1 with TRBJ1-2, with 8 nucleotides matching TRBD1. Germline trimming cut 6 bases from V and 4 bases from J; bases unmatched to any gene: 10. CDR1 and CDR2 (germline): MNHNS, SASEGT. CDR3 length: 15 residues. This chain's CDR3 is CASSQPDRAGYGYTF. CDR3 nucleotides: TGTGCCAGCAGCCAACCGGACAGGGCTGGCTATGGCTACACCTTC.